This is a list of T cell receptor beta chains from one sample in a study of T cells after yellow fever vaccination. MiXCR was run by TCRdb on the 5' RACE reads, yielding one entry per CDR3 protein. The table records about 96,000 distinct CDR3 sequences, roughly 10% of them present only once. The source was CD8+ T cells not binding an NS4B(214-222) dextramer, sorted from PBMCs, collected more than 13 days after the first yellow fever vaccination. Receptors were obtained from a man between 18 and 29 years old who received the YFV17D yellow fever vaccine. Each CDR3 is given with its conserved first and last residue. The D gene is left open where the match is weak. Where a row states a size, it is once, few, many or the class of an expanded clone; other rows omit it.

CDR3 protein	CDR3 DNA	D gene	J gene	V gene	clone size
CASSYSVPSEPQETQYF	TGTGCCAGCAGTTACTCGGTGCCTAGCGAACCCCAAGAGACCCAGTACTTC	NA	TRBJ2-5	TRBV6-5	NA
CASSQQGGLGNEQFF	TGTGCCAGCAGCCAACAGGGCGGTCTGGGCAATGAGCAGTTCTTC	NA	TRBJ2-1	TRBV11-2	many
CASNPRTTSTDTQYF	TGTGCCAGCAACCCTAGGACGACTAGCACAGATACGCAGTATTTT	NA	TRBJ2-3	TRBV27	few
CASTFRLGGQGYNKQFF	TGTGCCAGCACCTTCCGGTTGGGGGGGCAAGGGTACAATAAGCAGTTCTTC	NA	TRBJ2-1	TRBV6-1	NA
CASSQAGNGYTF	TGCGCCAGCAGCCAGGCAGGGAATGGCTACACCTTC	NA	TRBJ1-2	TRBV4-1	NA
CSASPLADRAHEQYF	TGCAGTGCTAGTCCCCTCGCGGACAGGGCTCACGAGCAGTACTTC	TRBD1	TRBJ2-7	TRBV20-1	NA
CAISDPTSGPFYNEQFF	TGTGCCATCAGTGACCCGACCTCGGGTCCCTTTTACAATGAGCAGTTCTTC	NA	TRBJ2-1	TRBV10-3	NA
CASSQEPGRSYEQYF	TGCGCCAGCAGCCAAGAACCGGGACGGAGCTACGAGCAGTACTTC	NA	TRBJ2-7	TRBV4-1	many
CASSQGTGSTEAFF	TGCGCCAGCAGCCAAGGGACAGGGAGCACTGAAGCTTTCTTT	TRBD1	TRBJ1-1	TRBV4-1	few
CASSQDYSGAPYNEQFF	TGCGCCAGCAGCCAAGACTACTCGGGGGCCCCCTACAATGAGCAGTTCTTC	NA	TRBJ2-1	TRBV4-1	many
CSAWGTSEGDEQFF	TGCAGTGCTTGGGGGACTAGTGAAGGGGATGAGCAGTTCTTC	TRBD2	TRBJ2-1	TRBV20-1	NA
CSASAILYEQYF	TGCAGTGCTAGCGCAATCCTATACGAGCAGTACTTC	NA	TRBJ2-7	TRBV20-1	NA
CASSLVGGGNEKLFF	TGTGCCAGCAGCTTAGTGGGTGGTGGGAATGAAAAACTGTTTTTT	NA	TRBJ1-4	TRBV7-6	few
CASSFLLAGGTDTQYF	TGTGCCAGCAGTTTCCTACTAGCGGGGGGCACAGATACGCAGTATTTT	TRBD2	TRBJ2-3	TRBV27	NA
CASRKEGEDTQYF	TGTGCCAGCAGGAAAGAGGGCGAGGATACGCAGTATTTT	NA	TRBJ2-3	TRBV11-2	few
CASSQDPLVTGDTQYF	TGCGCCAGCAGCCAAGACCCCTTAGTAACTGGGGATACGCAGTATTTT	NA	TRBJ2-3	TRBV4-1	many
CASSFVGQGLTDTQYF	TGTGCCAGCAGCTTTGTAGGACAGGGTCTCACAGATACGCAGTATTTT	TRBD1	TRBJ2-3	TRBV7-8	few
CAWSGGQGGQPQHF	TGTGCCTGGAGTGGGGGACAGGGAGGACAGCCCCAGCATTTT	TRBD1	TRBJ1-5	TRBV30	NA
CASSLRTGTGNQPQHF	TGCGCCAGCAGCCTCCGGACAGGGACTGGCAATCAGCCCCAGCATTTT	TRBD1	TRBJ1-5	TRBV4-1	NA
CASSLSGAGASTDTQYF	TGTGCCAGCAGCCTCTCAGGAGCGGGGGCGAGCACAGATACGCAGTATTTT	TRBD2	TRBJ2-3	TRBV4-2	few
CASSPKKTPSSSYEQYF	TGCGCCAGCAGCCCCAAGAAGACACCCTCGAGCTCCTACGAGCAGTACTTC	NA	TRBJ2-7	TRBV4-1	NA